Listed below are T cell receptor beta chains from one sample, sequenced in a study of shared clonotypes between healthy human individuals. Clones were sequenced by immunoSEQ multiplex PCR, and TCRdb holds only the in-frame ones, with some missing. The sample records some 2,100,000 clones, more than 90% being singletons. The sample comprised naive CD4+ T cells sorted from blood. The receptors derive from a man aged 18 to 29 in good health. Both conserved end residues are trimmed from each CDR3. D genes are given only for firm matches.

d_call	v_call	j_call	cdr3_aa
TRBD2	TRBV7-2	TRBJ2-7	ASSLGAGGFYEQY
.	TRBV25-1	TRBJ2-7	ASSDTAPYEQY
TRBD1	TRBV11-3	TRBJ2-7	ASSLDRTGREQY
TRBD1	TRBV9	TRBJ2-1	ASSVLTGEEQF
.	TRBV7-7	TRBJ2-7	ASRLGAVRGYYEQY
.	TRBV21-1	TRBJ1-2	ASTPSYGYT
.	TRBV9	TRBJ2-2	ASSIGDRTGELF
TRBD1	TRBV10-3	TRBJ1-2	AISADRGVYGYT
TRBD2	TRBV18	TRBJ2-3	ASSQRTSGVDTQY
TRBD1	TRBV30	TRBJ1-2	AWALQGSGYT
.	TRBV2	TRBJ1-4	ASRGRSWVEKLF
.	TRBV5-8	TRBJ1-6	ASSSTGDRGYNSPLH
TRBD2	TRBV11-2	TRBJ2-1	ASSLGTARDYQF
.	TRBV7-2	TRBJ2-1	ASSFYALAPVEQF
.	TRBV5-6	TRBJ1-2	ASSLAVDQQGYT
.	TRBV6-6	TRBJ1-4	ASSYLGTPNEKLF
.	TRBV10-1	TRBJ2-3	ASSDLPGPDTQY
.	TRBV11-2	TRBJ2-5	ASSPPWGQETQY
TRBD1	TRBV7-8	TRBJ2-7	ASSTGVGTGPSYEQY
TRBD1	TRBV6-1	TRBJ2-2	ASRIDRGLPGELF
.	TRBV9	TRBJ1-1	ASSEGDRQHEAF
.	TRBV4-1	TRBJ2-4	ASSQDLGQSQNIQY
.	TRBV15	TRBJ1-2	ATSRTNYGYT
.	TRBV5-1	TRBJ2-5	ASRSGPGQEETQY
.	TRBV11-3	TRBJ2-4	ASSLGVLGDKNIQY
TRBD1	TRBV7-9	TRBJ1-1	ASSPDRVRNTEAF
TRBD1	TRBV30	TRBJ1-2	AWSVQGSLYGYT
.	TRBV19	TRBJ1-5	ASSIGGALNQPQH
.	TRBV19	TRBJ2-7	ASSPDGRAIYEQY
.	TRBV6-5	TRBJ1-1	ASSQGPEAF